This entry features one T cell receptor (beta chain) sequence. Its specific antigen is unknown. Base qualities are not provided; no much larger clone lies one nucleotide away. The record originates from a study of blood T cells in healthy people across ages (dated by TCRdb to about 2015). With respect to the entire study: In model experiments, template switching captured roughly one uniquely barcoded TCR beta cDNA molecule for every two T cells. The study measured age-related changes in TCR beta repertoire diversity using deep sequencing normalized with unique cDNA molecular identifiers. The donors were divided into four age groups: young (average around 15 years), middle-aged (roughly 42), aged (about 60) and long-lived (more than 75). To avoid experimental bias, donors of different ages were randomly spread across the sequencing lanes. Two additional independent replicas of 1 million unique cDNA reads from the same blood draw were analyzed for two donors (one aged 18 to 30 and one aged 80 or older). Broader findings and caveats from the paper: Compared with the aged group, the long-lived group had more naive CD4+ T cells, fewer expanded clones and increased TCR diversity, a pattern suggesting age selection. Observed TCR beta diversity correlated strongly with the percentage of naive T cells measured by flow cytometry. Donor CMV infection status was unknown, potentially confounding age-related changes in expanded clonotypes. Estimates of total diversity from one million sequenced T cells were regarded as lower bounds and underestimates. As age increased, observed TCR beta diversity per million T cells dropped in a roughly linear way, and a significant reduction was already evident by age 40. Conclusive comparison of naive and antigen-experienced compartments was prevented by the profiling of bulk unsorted PBMCs.

Receptors were amplified or captured by 5' RACE. Sequencing used an Illumina HiSeq 2500. A second roughly 6 to 11 cycle PCR used a sample-barcoded 5' primer and a J-beta primer mix. A unique molecular identifier was introduced onto each TCR beta cDNA molecule by a template-switch 5' adaptor carrying 12 random nucleotides. At least 2.5 million CDR3-containing paired-end reads were obtained from each sample. All of the RNA was converted into first-strand cDNA using the Mint cDNA synthesis kit, with a TRBC-specific oligonucleotide serving as the primer. Following uracil-DNA glycosylase treatment, all cDNA underwent a first 18-cycle PCR with the universal primers M1SS and BC2_uni_R. The authors' analysis ran thus. For normalization, 1 million high-quality reads, each with a distinct molecular identifier, were randomly selected from each sample. Instead of being binned into consensus sequences, reads with shared molecular identifiers were discarded. MiTCR, run with a Q25 quality threshold and the strictest error-elimination algorithm, handled CDR3 identification, clonotype clustering and error correction. A nonparametric unseen species model with Euler transformation was used to estimate a lower bound on total TCR beta diversity. Using fastp at Q25 and MiXCR, TCRdb reprocessed the public reads and kept productive beta chains. Entries that share a CDR3 protein sequence are merged under the most common genes and DNA. The V and J calls follow TCRdb's processing rather than the paper's. Across this sample there are some 900,000 distinct CDR3 sequences, with around 48% seen only once. The ten largest account for 13% of the sample.

Donors were a few dozen systemically healthy Caucasian individuals from Russia aged roughly 6 to 90 years. Each donor gave 8 to 10 milliliters of peripheral blood, collected into EDTA-treated Vacutainer tubes. PBMCs were isolated by Ficoll-Paque density-gradient centrifugation, with at least 6 million obtained per sample. Total RNA was extracted from PBMCs with Trizol reagent, with at least 5 micrograms obtained per sample. Naive CD45RAhigh/CD27high T cell percentages were measured by flow cytometry on a PBMC aliquot from every donor. This TCR was sampled from a man aged 25-45 years in good health. Sequences were obtained from blood.

The DNA is as follows: TGTGCCAGCAGTCTTTCTTCGGTGGCCGACGGCCTCGTGCAGTACTTC. Its amino acids are CASSLSSVADGLVQYF. The V gene is TRBV27 and the J gene is TRBJ2-7, with no confidently assigned D gene. Taken from the germline V gene (reference sequence), the CDR1 and CDR2 loops are MNHEY and SMNVEV. Including cysteine and phenylalanine, the CDR3 has 16 amino acids. The read is trimmed to its CDR3 DNA, 48 bases read in frame from base 1. V is cut by 5 bases and J by 9 bases, and the space between the germline ends is 26 bases.